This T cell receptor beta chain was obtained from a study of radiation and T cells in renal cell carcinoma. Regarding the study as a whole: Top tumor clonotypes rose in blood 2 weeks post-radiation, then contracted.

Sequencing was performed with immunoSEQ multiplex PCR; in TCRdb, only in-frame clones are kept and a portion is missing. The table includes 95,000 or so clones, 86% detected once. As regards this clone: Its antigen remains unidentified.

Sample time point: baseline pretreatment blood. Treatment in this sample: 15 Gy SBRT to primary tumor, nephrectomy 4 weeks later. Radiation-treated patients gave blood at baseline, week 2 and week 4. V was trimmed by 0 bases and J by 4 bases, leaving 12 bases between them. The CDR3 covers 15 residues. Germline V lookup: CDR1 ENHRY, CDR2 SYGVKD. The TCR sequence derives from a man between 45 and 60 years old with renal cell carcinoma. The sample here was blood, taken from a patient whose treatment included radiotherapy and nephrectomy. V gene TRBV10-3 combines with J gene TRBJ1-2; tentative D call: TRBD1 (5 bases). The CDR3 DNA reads TGTGCCATCAGTGAGTCGGACACATCGGGCTATGGCTACACCTTC. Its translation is CAISESDTSGYGYTF.